This T cell receptor (beta chain) appears in the sequencing data of a study of shared clonotypes between healthy human individuals. General observations from the study: Read depth was anticipated to influence clonotype sharing among donors.

Genomic DNA of each subset was evenly split across several immunoSEQ plates. The replicate PCRs on unsorted PBMC were given 250 to 300 ng DNA, which is tens of thousands of T cell genomes. Produced via immunoSEQ multiplex PCR; TCRdb's table is partial and in-frame only. This sample carries 550,000 to 600,000 clones, around 78% of them seen once, and the ten largest clones take 12%. Germline CDR1 is SGDLS and CDR2 is YYNGEE. V dropped 0 bases and J dropped 4; count of bases not matched to a gene: 3. This CDR3 is 16 amino acids long. Comments on this clone: Its antigen remains unidentified.

This TCR was recovered from a middle-aged woman in good health. Some clones in this sample may be carry-over from other donors' samples. Material: PBMCs. The V and J genes are TRBV9 and TRBJ2-7, with 14 bases aligning to TRBD2. The CDR3 sequence: CASSVGTSGRRYEQYF. The CDR3 DNA sequence: TGTGCCAGCAGCGTAGGGACTAGCGGGAGGAGGTACGAGCAGTACTTC. The full variable domain, rest sourced from reference TRBV9 and TRBJ2-7, is DSGVTQTPKHLITATGQRVTLRCSPRSGDLSVYWYQQSLDQGLQFLIQYYNGEERAKGNILERFSAQQFPDLHSELNLSSLELGDSALYFCASSVGTSGRRYEQYFGPGTRLTVT.